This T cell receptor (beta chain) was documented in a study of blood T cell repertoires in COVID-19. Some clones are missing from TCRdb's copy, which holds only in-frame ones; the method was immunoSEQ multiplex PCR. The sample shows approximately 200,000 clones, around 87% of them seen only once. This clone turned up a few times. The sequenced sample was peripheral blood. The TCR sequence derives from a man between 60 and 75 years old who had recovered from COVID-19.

The CDR3 coding sequence is TGCAGTGCTAGTAGGACACTGAACACCGGGGAGCTGTTTTTT. Protein: CSASRTLNTGELFF. This rearrangement joins TRBV20-1 to TRBJ2-2, with a tentative D call TRBD1 (5 bases). The CDR3 contains 14 residues. CDR1 and CDR2 from the germline V gene are DFQATT and SNEGSKA (reference sequence). V was pared by 3 bases and J by 1 base, with 9 bases between.